These 19 T cell receptor beta chains came from one sample sequenced in a study of T-cell reconstitution after alpha-beta-depleted transplantation in children. TCRbeta library preparation incorporated unique molecular identifiers. TCRdb recomputed calls from the PCR reads with MiXCR, one row per CDR3 protein. The sample has about 310,000 distinct CDR3 sequences; over 20% are singletons. Specimen: PBMCs, mostly from graft donor cells, collected 180 days after TCRalphabeta/CD19-depleted stem cell transplant. The source of these receptors is a male patient younger than 18 who had a stem cell transplant for acute lymphoblastic leukemia, so the T cells may come from the graft donor.

There are a few counts of this clonotype. The chain is built from TRBV27 and TRBJ1-1; 10 positions match TRBD1. Germline trimming cut 5 bases from V and 11 bases from J; bases unmatched to any gene: 8. This CDR3 has 13 residues. Germline V gene sequence: CDR1 MNHEY, CDR2 SMNVEV (reference sequence). This chain's CDR3 is CASSVDRGLGAFF. Here the CDR3 DNA reads TGTGCCAGCAGTGTAGACAGGGGGCTGGGTGCTTTCTTT.

CDR3 region: CATSRVKAGGRSYEQYF. The CDR3 region has the DNA TGTGCCACCAGCAGAGTTAAGGCGGGAGGGCGCTCCTACGAGCAGTACTTC. The rearrangement links TRBV15 to TRBJ2-7; 9 nucleotides match TRBD2. V lost 1 base, J lost 0 bases, and 7 bases stayed unmatched. The CDR3 has 17 residues. CDR1 is LNHNV and CDR2 is YYDKDF in the germline V gene (reference sequence).

Points on this clonotype: A much larger clone lies one base from this, so it may be a read error. CDR3 residues: CVSRRTVSYEQYF. The CDR3 nucleotides read TGTGTCAGCCGCAGGACAGTTTCCTACGAGCAGTACTTC. This chain links TRBV6-1 with TRBJ2-7; a possible D gene is TRBD1 (6 bases). The CDR3 length is 13 residues. In germline, CDR1 is MNHNS, CDR2 SASEGT.

The chain joins TRBV9 to TRBJ2-5; D is unresolved. The CDR3 has 13 amino acids. Trimming removed 1 base from V and 5 bases from J, with 9 bases in between. Germline V gives CDR1 SGDLS, CDR2 YYNGEE. The CDR3: CASSVTEGETQYF. The CDR3 region has the DNA TGTGCCAGCAGCGTAACGGAAGGGGAGACCCAGTACTTC.

The chain uses TRBV4-1 and TRBJ1-3; no firm D call. This CDR3 is 17 amino acids long. Trimming took off 6 bases at V and 0 bases at J, with 18 bases between the two ends. Germline V lookup: CDR1 MGHRA, CDR2 YSYEKL. In DNA form, the CDR3 reads TGCGCCAGCAGTCCCCGGGCAATAGCGGCCTCTGGAAACACCATATATTTT. Amino acids: CASSPRAIAASGNTIYF.

This chain connects TRBV27 to TRBJ2-1, with D possibly called TRBD1 or TRBD2 (5 bases each). Per germline, CDR1 MNHEY and CDR2 SMNVEV (reference sequence). The CDR3 runs 14 residues. Trimming stripped 4 bases from V and 5 bases from J, with 12 bases between. CDR3 loop: CASSYGTQNNEQFF. CDR3 nucleotides: TGTGCCAGCAGTTACGGGACCCAAAACAATGAGCAGTTCTTC.

This clonotype was detected only once. The chain joins TRBV5-5 to TRBJ2-1, with D perhaps TRBD2 (6 bases). This CDR3 is built from 15 residues. V gave up 2 bases and J gave up 3 bases, with 12 bases separating them. From germline, CDR1 is SGHKS and CDR2 YYEKEE (reference sequence). In DNA, the CDR3 is TGTGCCAGCAGCTTACCTCGCGGGATCTACAATGAGCAGTTCTTC. Translation gives CASSLPRGIYNEQFF.

The chain combines TRBV29-1 with TRBJ2-5; no clear D gene. V dropped 3 bases and J dropped 0 bases, with 11 bases sitting between them. Germline CDR1 and CDR2: SQVTM and ANQGSEA. The CDR3 is 14 residues long. The CDR3 DNA reads TGCAGCGTTGATCGTGGCCTGTACCAAGAGACCCAGTACTTC. Translating it yields CSVDRGLYQETQYF. Full variable domain (rest looked up from reference TRBV29-1 and TRBJ2-5): SAVISQKPSRDICQRGTSLTIQCQVDSQVTMMFWYRQQPGQSLTLIATANQGSEATYESGFVIDKFPISRPNLTFSTLTVSNMSPEDSSIYLCSVDRGLYQETQYFGPGTRLLVL.

Turning to this clonotype: One end of the junction does not line up with germline, which may come from a read error. The J gene is TRBJ1-1, the V gene TRBV20-1; a weak D match, TRBD1 (5 bases). The germline gives CDR1 DFQATT, CDR2 SNEGSKA (reference sequence). The CDR3 covers 14 residues. This CDR3 reads CSARGPGPSTEAFF. In nucleotides, the CDR3 is TGCAGTGCTAGAGGGCCGGGACCATCCACTGAGGCTTTCTTT.

The V gene is TRBV5-1, the J gene TRBJ2-3; maybe TRBD2 (6 bases). The CDR3 contains 15 residues. V gave up 4 bases and J gave up 6 bases, with 18 bases separating them. Germline V gene sequence: CDR1 SGHRS, CDR2 YFSETQ. The CDR3 spells CASSASWDFRDTQYF. CDR3 nucleotide sequence: TGCGCCAGCAGCGCCTCCTGGGACTTTAGGGATACGCAGTATTTT.

The rearrangement uses TRBV28 and TRBJ2-5, with D perhaps matching TRBD1 or TRBD2 (5 bases each). This CDR3 is 13 amino acids long. Trimming removed 6 bases from V and 4 bases from J, with 12 bases in between. Germline V gene data show CDR1 as MDHEN and CDR2 as SYDVKM. In DNA, the CDR3 is TGTGCCAGCAGCCGCTGGGACCGAGAGACCCAGTACTTC. Translation gives CASSRWDRETQYF. Full variable domain (remainder filled in from reference TRBV28 and TRBJ2-5): DVKVTQSSRYLVKRTGEKVFLECVQDMDHENMFWYRQDPGLGLRLIYFSYDVKMKEKGDIPEGYSVSREKKERFSLILESASTNQTSMYLCASSRWDRETQYFGPGTRLLVL.

This clonotype has just a few counts. The chain carries TRBV7-9 and TRBJ2-3; 9 nucleotides agree with TRBD1. Germline V gives CDR1 SEHNR, CDR2 FQNEAQ (reference sequence). The junction had 4 bases not matched to a gene; V was cut back by 6 bases and J by 0 bases. This CDR3 is built from 15 residues. CDR3 sequence reads: CASSNRGLSTDTQYF. CDR3 DNA sequence: TGTGCCAGCAGTAACAGGGGGCTGAGCACAGATACGCAGTATTTT.

This clonotype was counted only a few times. The chain joins TRBV5-1 to TRBJ2-2; the D gene could be TRBD1 or TRBD2 (6 bases each). CDR1 is SGHRS, CDR2 YFSETQ, per germline. Trimming stripped 0 bases from V and 7 bases from J, with 28 bases between. There are 20 residues in the CDR3. The CDR3 protein is CASSLEVRAPGALIIGELFF. CDR3 in DNA: TGCGCCAGCAGCTTGGAGGTACGGGCCCCGGGGGCATTGATCATCGGGGAGCTGTTTTTT.

The chain joins TRBV19 to TRBJ2-1, with 8 nucleotides matching TRBD1. V lost 4 bases and J lost 1; bases outside the gene matches: 6. Looked up from germline, CDR1 is LNHDA and CDR2 is SQIVND (reference sequence). CDR3 size: 16 residues. In nucleotides, the CDR3 is TGTGCCAGTAGTAGTCGGACAGGGATGTCCTACAATGAGCAGTTCTTC. Residues: CASSSRTGMSYNEQFF.

The V gene is TRBV20-1, the J gene TRBJ1-2, with D uncertain. The CDR3 runs to 15 residues. The V end lost 5 bases, the J end lost 0 bases, and 16 bases lay between the germline ends. Germline CDR1 reads DFQATT; CDR2 reads SNEGSKA (reference sequence). The CDR3 protein is CSASNADKSNYGYTF. The CDR3 bases are TGCAGTGCTTCCAACGCCGACAAATCTAACTATGGCTACACCTTC.

The chain recombines TRBV5-1 with TRBJ2-1; TRBD2 might be the D (5 bases). The V and J ends lost 0 bases and 9 bases respectively, with 13 bases between them. This CDR3 has 14 amino acids. Germline V CDR1 and CDR2: SGHRS, YFSETQ. The DNA for the CDR3 is TGCGCCAGCAGCTTGGCCGGGGTCAGGAGTGAGCAGTTCTTC. Translated: CASSLAGVRSEQFF.

The chain employs TRBV4-1 and TRBJ2-1, with D perhaps TRBD2 (7 bases). The CDR3 sequence is 12 residues long. Trimming removed 1 base at V and 15 bases at J, with 13 bases between. The germline CDR1 and CDR2 sequences are MGHRA and YSYEKL. The CDR3 protein is CASSQVRGGWFF. Written as DNA, the CDR3 is TGCGCCAGCAGCCAAGTAAGGGGGGGATGGTTCTTC.

This clonotype has a handful of counts. The chain couples TRBV20-1 to TRBJ1-2; D is ambiguous. Germline CDR1 reads DFQATT; CDR2 reads SNEGSKA (reference sequence). There are 11 residues in the CDR3. Trimming removed 3 bases at V and 8 bases at J, with 10 bases between. CDR3 coding DNA: TGCAGTGCTAGGGGCTCGCAGGGCTACACCTTC. Amino acid sequence: CSARGSQGYTF.

The table lists this clonotype with a few counts. The chain is built from TRBV10-3 and TRBJ2-7; D tentatively fits TRBD1 or TRBD2 (5 bases each). Trimming took 2 bases from V and 7 from J, leaving 9 bases between them. The V gene's germline CDR1 is ENHRY and CDR2 SYGVKD. This CDR3 region has 12 residues. The CDR3 here is CAISEGGREQYF. CDR3 DNA: TGTGCCATCAGTGAGGGGGGAAGAGAGCAGTACTTC.